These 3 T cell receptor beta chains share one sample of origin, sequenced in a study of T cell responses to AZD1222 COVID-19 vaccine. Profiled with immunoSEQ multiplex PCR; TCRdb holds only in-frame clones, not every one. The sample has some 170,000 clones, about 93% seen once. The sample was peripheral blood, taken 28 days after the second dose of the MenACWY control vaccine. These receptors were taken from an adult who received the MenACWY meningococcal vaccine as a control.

The CDR3 reads CASSSPGQKEKLFF. CDR3 DNA sequence: TGCGCCAGCAGCTCCCCGGGACAGAAGGAAAAACTGTTTTTT. The rearrangement joins TRBV5-1 to TRBJ1-4; TRBD1 aligns across 7 bases. CDR3 length equals 14 residues. J lost 8 bases, V lost 3 bases, and 7 bases had no gene match. Germline values: CDR1 SGHRS, CDR2 YFSETQ.

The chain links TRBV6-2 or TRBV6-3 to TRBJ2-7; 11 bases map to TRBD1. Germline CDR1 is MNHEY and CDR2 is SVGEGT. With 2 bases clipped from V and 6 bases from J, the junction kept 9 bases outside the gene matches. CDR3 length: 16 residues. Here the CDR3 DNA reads TGTGCCAGCAGTTACGCGCGACGGGACAGGGGGGGCGAGCAGTACTTC. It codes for CASSYARRDRGGEQYF.

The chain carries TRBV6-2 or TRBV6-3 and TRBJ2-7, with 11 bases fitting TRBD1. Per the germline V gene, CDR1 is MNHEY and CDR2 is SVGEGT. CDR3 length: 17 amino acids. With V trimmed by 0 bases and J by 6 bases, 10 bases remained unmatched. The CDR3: CASSYSFSGQGASEQYF. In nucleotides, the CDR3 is TGTGCCAGCAGTTACTCGTTCAGCGGACAGGGGGCCTCCGAGCAGTACTTC.